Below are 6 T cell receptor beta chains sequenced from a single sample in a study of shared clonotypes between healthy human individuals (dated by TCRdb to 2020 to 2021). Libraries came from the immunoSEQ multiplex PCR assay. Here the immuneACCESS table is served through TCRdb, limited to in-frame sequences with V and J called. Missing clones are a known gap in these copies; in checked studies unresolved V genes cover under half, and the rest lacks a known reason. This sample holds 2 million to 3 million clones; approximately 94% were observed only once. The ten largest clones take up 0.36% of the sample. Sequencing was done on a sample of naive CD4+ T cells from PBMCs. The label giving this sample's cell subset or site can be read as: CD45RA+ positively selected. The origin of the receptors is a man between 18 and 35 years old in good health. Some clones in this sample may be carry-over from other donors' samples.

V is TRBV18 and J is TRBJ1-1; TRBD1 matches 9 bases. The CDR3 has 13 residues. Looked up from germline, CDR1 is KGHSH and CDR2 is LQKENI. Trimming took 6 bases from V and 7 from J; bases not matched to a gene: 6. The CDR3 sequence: CASSGDRDNEAFF. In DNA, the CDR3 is TGTGCCAGCTCCGGGGACAGGGATAATGAAGCTTTCTTT. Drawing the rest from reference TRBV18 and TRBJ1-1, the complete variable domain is NAGVMQNPRHLVRRRGQEARLRCSPMKGHSHVYWYRQLPEEGLKFMVYLQKENIIDESGMPKERFSAEFPKEGPSILRIQQVVRGDSAAYFCASSGDRDNEAFFGQGTRLTVV.

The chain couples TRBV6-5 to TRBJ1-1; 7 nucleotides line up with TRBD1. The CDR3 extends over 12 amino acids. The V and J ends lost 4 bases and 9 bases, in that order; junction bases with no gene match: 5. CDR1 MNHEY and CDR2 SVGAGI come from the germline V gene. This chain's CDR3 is CASSLDRTQAFF. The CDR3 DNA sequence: TGTGCCAGCAGTTTGGACAGGACCCAAGCTTTCTTT.

In nucleotides, the CDR3 is TGTGCCAGCAGTAGACTAGCGGGACTTTACAATGAGCAGTTCTTC. Amino acids: CASSRLAGLYNEQFF. The rearrangement links TRBV6-5 to TRBJ2-1; TRBD2 matches 11 bases. The germline CDR1 and CDR2 sequences are MNHEY and SVGAGI. The ends lost 5 bases at V and 4 bases at J; junction bases unmatched: 4. The CDR3 covers 15 residues.

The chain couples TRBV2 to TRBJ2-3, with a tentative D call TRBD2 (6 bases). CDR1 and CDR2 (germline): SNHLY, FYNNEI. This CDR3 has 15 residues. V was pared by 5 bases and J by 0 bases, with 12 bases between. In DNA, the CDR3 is TGTGCCAGCAGTCGAGCGGGTTCTAGCACAGATACGCAGTATTTT. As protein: CASSRAGSSTDTQYF.

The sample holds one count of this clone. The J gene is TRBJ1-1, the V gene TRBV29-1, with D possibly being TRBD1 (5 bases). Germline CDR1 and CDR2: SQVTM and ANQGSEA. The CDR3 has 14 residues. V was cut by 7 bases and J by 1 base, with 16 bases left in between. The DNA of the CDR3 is TGCAGCGCAAGGATCTGGGACTCGAACACTGAAGCTTTCTTT. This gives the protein CSARIWDSNTEAFF.

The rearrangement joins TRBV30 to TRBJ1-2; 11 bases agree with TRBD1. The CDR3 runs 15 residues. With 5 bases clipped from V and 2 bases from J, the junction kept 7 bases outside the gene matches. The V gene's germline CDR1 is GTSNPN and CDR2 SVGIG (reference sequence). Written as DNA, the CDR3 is TGTGCCTGGTTGGGACAGGGGGGACCAAACTATGGCTACACCTTC. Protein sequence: CAWLGQGGPNYGYTF.